In this sample, the clone carrying this T cell receptor (beta chain) turned up many times. Germline CDR1 and CDR2: SEHNR and FQNEAQ (reference sequence). The CDR3 length is 14 residues. Unmatched junction bases numbered 4, after V lost 0 bases and J lost 7 bases. TCRbeta library preparation incorporated unique molecular identifiers. TCRdb reprocessed the PCR reads via MiXCR and lists one record per CDR3 protein. The data show around 340,000 distinct CDR3 sequences, roughly 14% seen once. This entry is derived from a study of T-cell reconstitution after alpha-beta-depleted transplantation in children. Sequencing was performed on PBMCs, taken from the stem cell graft. The chain recombines TRBV7-9 with TRBJ1-1; TRBD1 aligns across 8 bases. The origin of this receptor is a human donor who donated a stem cell graft to a child with Fanconi anemia. In DNA, the CDR3 is TGTGCCAGCAGCTTAGCGGGGACAGGAGTTGAAGCTTTCTTT. As protein: CASSLAGTGVEAFF.